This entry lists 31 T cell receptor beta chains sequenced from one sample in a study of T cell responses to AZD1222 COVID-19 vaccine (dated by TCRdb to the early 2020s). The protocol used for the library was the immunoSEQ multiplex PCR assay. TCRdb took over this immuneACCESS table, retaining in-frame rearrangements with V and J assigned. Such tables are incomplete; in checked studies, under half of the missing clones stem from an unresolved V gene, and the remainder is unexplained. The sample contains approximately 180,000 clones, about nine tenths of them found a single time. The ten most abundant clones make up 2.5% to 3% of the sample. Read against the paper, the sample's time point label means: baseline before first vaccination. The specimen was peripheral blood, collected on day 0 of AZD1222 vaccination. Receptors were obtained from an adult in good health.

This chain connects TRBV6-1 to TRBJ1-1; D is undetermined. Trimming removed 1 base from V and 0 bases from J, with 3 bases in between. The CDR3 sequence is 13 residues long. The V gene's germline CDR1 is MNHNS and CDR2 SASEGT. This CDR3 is CASSEVLNTEAFF. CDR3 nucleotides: TGTGCCAGCAGTGAAGTGTTGAACACTGAAGCTTTCTTT.

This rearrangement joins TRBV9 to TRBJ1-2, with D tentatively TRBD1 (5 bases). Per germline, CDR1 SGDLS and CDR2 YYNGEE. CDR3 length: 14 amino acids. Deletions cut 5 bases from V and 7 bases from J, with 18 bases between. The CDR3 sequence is CASRAGTDSFGYTF. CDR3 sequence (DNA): TGTGCCAGCAGGGCCGGGACGGACTCCTTTGGCTACACCTTC.

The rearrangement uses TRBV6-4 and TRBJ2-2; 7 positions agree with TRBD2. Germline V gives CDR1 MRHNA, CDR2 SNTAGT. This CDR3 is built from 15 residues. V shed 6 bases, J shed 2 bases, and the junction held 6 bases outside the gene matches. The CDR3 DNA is TGTGCCAGCAGGCAAAGCGGGGCAAACACCGGGGAGCTGTTTTTT. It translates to CASRQSGANTGELFF.

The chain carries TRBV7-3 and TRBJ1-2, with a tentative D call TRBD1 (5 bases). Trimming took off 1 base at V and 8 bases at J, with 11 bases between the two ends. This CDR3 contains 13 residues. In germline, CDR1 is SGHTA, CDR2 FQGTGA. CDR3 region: CASSLMAGAGYTF. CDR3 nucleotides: TGTGCCAGCAGCTTAATGGCCGGGGCCGGCTACACCTTC.

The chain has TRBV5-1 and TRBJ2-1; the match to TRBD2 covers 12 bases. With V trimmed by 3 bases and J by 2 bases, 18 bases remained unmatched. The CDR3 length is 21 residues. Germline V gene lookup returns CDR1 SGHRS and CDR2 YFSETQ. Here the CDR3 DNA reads TGCGCCAGCAGCTACAACATCCCGGGGACTAGCGGGTGGGCGGCCTACAATGAGCAGTTCTTC. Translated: CASSYNIPGTSGWAAYNEQFF.

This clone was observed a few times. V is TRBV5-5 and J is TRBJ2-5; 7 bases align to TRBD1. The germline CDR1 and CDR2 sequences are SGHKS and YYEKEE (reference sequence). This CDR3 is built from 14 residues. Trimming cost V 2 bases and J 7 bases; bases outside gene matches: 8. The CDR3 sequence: CASSFQTGLGTQYF. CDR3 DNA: TGTGCCAGCAGCTTTCAGACAGGGCTTGGGACCCAGTACTTC. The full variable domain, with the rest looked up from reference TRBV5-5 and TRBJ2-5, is DAGVTQSPTHLIKTRGQQVTLRCSPISGHKSVSWYQQVLGQGPQFIFQYYEKEERGRGNFPDRFSARQFPNYSSELNVNALLLGDSALYLCASSFQTGLGTQYFGPGTRLLVL.

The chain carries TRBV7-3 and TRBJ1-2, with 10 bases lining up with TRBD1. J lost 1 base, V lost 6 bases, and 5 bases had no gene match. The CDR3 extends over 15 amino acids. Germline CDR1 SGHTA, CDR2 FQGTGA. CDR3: CASSPGTGVNYGYTF. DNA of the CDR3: TGTGCCAGCAGTCCCGGGACAGGGGTTAACTATGGCTACACCTTC.

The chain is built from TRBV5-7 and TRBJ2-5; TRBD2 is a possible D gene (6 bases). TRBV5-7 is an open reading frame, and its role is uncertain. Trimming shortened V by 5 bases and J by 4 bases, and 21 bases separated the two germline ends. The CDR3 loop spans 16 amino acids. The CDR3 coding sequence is TGTGCCAGCAGACCTGGGACGACCCTCGGGGGAGAGACCCAGTACTTC. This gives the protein CASRPGTTLGGETQYF.

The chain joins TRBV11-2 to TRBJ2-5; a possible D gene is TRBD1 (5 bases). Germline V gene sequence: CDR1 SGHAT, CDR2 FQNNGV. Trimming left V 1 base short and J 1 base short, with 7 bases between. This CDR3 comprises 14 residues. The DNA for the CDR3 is TGTGCCAGCAGCTTAGGACAGCCCCAAGAGACCCAGTACTTC. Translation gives CASSLGQPQETQYF.

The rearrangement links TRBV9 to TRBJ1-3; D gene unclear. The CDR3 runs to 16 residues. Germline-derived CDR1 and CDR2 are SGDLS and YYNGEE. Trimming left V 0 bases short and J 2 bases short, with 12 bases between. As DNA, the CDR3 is TGTGCCAGCAGCGTAGCGGTGAGCAGCCCTGGAAACACCATATATTTT. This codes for CASSVAVSSPGNTIYF.

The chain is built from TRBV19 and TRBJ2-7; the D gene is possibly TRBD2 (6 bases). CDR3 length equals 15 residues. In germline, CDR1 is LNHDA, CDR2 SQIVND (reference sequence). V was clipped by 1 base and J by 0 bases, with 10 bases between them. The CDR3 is CASSIGGEPSYEQYF. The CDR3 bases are TGTGCCAGTAGTATAGGGGGGGAACCCTCCTACGAGCAGTACTTC.

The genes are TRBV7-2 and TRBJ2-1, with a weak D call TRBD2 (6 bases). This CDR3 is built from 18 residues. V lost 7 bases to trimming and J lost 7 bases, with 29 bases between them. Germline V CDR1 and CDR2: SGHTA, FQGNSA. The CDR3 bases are TGTGCCAGCAACCCGGGTAGGAGGGGCGCTACATGGAGTAATGAGCAGTTCTTC. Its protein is CASNPGRRGATWSNEQFF.

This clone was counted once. The CDR3 coding sequence is TGTGCCAGCAGTAACCGACAGGGGGCAAAGACTGAAGCTTTCTTT. As protein: CASSNRQGAKTEAFF. The chain has TRBV2 and TRBJ1-1; 10 bases line up with TRBD1. Germline CDR1 SNHLY, CDR2 FYNNEI. The CDR3 covers 15 residues. Losses at the gene ends were 5 bases for V and 5 bases for J; bases not matched to a gene: 8.

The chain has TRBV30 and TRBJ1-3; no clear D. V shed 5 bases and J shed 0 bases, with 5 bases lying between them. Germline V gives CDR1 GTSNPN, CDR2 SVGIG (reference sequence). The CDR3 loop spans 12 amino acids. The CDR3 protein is CAWDNSGNTIYF. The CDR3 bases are TGTGCCTGGGACAACTCTGGAAACACCATATATTTT.

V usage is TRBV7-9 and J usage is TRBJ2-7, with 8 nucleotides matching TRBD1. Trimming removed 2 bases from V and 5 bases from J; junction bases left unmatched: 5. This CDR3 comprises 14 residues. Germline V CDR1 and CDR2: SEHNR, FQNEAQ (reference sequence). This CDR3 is CASSLRGQGDEQYF. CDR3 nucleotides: TGTGCCAGCAGCTTAAGAGGACAGGGCGACGAGCAGTACTTC.

The CDR3 protein is CATSGQTSGGETQYF. CDR3 DNA sequence: TGTGCCACCAGCGGACAGACTAGCGGGGGGGAGACCCAGTACTTC. This rearrangement joins TRBV15 to TRBJ2-5; 13 bases line up with TRBD2. CDR3 size: 15 residues. Germline-derived CDR1 and CDR2 are LNHNV and YYDKDF (reference sequence). V shed 5 bases, J shed 5 bases, and the junction held 5 bases outside the gene matches.

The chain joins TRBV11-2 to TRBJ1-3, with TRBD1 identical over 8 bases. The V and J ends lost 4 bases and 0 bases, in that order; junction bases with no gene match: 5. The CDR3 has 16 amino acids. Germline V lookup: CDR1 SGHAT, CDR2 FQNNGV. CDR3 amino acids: CASSWGDRLSGNTIYF. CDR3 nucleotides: TGTGCCAGCAGCTGGGGGGACAGGCTCTCTGGAAACACCATATATTTT.

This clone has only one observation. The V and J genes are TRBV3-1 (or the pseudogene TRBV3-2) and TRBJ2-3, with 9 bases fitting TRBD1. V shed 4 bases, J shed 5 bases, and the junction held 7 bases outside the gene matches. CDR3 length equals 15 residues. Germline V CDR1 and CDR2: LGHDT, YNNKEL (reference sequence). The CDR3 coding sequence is TGTGCCAGCAGCCTAGGACAGGGGCGGGTAGATACGCAGTATTTT. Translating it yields CASSLGQGRVDTQYF.

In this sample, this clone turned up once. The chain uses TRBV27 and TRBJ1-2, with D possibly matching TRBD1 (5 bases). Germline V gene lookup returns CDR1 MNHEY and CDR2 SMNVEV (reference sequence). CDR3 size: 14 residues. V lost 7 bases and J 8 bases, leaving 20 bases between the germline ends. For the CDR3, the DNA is TGTGCCAGCATCTCGAGGGAGGGGAAGGGCGGCTACACCTTC. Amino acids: CASISREGKGGYTF.

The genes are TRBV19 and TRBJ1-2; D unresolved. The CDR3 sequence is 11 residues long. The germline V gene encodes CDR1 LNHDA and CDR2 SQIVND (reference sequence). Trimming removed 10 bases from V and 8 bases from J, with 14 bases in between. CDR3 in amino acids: CATLTPGGYTF. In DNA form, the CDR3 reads TGTGCCACCCTAACCCCGGGCGGCTACACCTTC.

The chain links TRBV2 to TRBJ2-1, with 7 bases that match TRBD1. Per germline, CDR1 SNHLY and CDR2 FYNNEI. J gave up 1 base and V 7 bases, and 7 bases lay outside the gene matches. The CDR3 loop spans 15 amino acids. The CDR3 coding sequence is TGTGCCAGCAAAGGATCAGGGGGATCCTACAATGAGCAGTTCTTC. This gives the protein CASKGSGGSYNEQFF.

CDR3 sequence (DNA): TGCAGCGTGGCCGGGACAGGGGTGTACGAGCAGTACTTC. It specifies CSVAGTGVYEQYF. The chain combines TRBV29-1 with TRBJ2-7; 10 bases align to TRBD1. The ends lost 6 bases at V and 4 bases at J; junction bases unmatched: 6. Germline assignment: CDR1 SQVTM and CDR2 ANQGSEA. The CDR3 covers 13 residues.

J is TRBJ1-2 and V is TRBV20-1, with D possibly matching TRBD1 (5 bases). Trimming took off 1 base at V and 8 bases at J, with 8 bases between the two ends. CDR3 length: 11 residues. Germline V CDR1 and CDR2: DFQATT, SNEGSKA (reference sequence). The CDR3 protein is CSARGGDGYTF. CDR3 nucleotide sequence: TGCAGTGCTAGAGGGGGCGACGGCTACACCTTC.

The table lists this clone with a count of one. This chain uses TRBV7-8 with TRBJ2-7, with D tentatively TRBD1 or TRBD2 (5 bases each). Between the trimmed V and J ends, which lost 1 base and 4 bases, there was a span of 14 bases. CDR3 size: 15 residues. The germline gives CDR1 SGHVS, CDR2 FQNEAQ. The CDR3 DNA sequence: TGTGCCAGCAGCTTAGGGGGGAGTCTCGTTTACGAGCAGTACTTC. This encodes CASSLGGSLVYEQYF.

Here the CDR3 DNA reads TGTGCCAGCGGGAGCGGCCGGCCAGATACGCAGTATTTT. Amino acids: CASGSGRPDTQYF. The V call is TRBV2, the J call TRBJ2-3; TRBD2 is a possible D gene (5 bases). Trimming left V 8 bases short and J 4 bases short, with 13 bases between. The CDR3 is 13 residues long. Germline V CDR1 and CDR2: SNHLY, FYNNEI.

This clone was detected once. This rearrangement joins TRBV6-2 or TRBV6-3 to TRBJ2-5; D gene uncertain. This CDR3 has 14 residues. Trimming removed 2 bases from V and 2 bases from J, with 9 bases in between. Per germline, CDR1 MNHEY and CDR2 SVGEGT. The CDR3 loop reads CASSYKPLQETQYF. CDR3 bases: TGTGCCAGCAGTTACAAACCACTTCAAGAGACCCAGTACTTC.

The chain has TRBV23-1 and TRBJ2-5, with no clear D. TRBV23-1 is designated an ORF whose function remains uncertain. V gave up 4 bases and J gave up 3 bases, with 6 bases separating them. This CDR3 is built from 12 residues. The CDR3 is CASSLYKETQYF. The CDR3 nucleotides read TGCGCCAGCAGTCTATATAAAGAGACCCAGTACTTC.

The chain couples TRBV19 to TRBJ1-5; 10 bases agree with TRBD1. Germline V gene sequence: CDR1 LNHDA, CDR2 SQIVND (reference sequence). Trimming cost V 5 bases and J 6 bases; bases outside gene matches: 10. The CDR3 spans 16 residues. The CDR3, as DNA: TGTGCCAGTAGTCCCGGGACAGGGGAGAGGGGTCAGCCCCAGCATTTT. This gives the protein CASSPGTGERGQPQHF.

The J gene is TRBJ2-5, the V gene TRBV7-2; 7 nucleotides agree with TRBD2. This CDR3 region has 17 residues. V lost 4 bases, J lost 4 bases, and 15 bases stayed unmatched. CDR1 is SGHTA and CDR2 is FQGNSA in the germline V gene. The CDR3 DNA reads TGTGCCAGCAGCTCGAGGGCGGGGACCACGGGAGGAGAGACCCAGTACTTC. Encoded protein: CASSSRAGTTGGETQYF.

The CDR3 protein is CASSQVTSGGVQTQYF. CDR3 DNA: TGTGCCAGCAGCCAGGTGACTAGCGGGGGGGTACAGACCCAGTACTTC. The rearrangement uses TRBV3-1 (or the pseudogene TRBV3-2) and TRBJ2-5; 14 bases match TRBD2. Germline V gene lookup returns CDR1 LGHDT and CDR2 YNNKEL (reference sequence). The CDR3 is made up of 16 amino acids. V was pared by 3 bases and J by 6 bases, with 6 bases of the junction left unmatched.

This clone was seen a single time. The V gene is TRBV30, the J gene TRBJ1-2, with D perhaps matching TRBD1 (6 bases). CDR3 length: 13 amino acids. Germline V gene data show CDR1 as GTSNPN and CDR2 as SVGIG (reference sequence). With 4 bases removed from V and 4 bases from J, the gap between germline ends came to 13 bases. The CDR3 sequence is CAWTAAGVYGYTF. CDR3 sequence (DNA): TGTGCCTGGACCGCGGCAGGGGTCTATGGCTACACCTTC. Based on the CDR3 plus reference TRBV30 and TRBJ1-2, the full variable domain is SQTIHQWPATLVQPVGSPLSLECTVEGTSNPNLYWYRQAAGRGLQLLFYSVGIGQISSEVPQNLSASRPQDRQFILSSKKLLLSDSGFYLCAWTAAGVYGYTFGSGTRLTVV.